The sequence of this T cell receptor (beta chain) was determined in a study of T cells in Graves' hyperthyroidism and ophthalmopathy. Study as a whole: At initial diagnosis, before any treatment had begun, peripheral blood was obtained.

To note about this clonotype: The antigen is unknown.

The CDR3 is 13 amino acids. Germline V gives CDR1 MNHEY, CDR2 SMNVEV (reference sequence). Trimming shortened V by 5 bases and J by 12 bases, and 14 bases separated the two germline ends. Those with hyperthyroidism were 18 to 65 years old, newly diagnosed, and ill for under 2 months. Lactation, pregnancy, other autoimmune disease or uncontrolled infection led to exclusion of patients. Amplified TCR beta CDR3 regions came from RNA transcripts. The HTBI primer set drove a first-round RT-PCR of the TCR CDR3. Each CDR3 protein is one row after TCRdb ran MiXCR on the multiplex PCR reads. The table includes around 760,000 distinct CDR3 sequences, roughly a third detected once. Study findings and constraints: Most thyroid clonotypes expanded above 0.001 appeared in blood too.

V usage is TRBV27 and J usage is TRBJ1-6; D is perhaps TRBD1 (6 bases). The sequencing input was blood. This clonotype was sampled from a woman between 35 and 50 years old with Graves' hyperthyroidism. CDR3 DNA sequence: TGTGCCAGCAGTATAACACAGGGTGTACCCCTCCACTTT. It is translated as CASSITQGVPLHF.